Listed below are T cell receptor beta chains from one sample, sequenced in a study of blood T cell repertoires in COVID-19. Produced via immunoSEQ multiplex PCR; TCRdb's table is partial and in-frame only. The sample holds approximately 100,000 clones, 69% seen once. Sequenced material: peripheral blood. The receptor source for this set is a man older than 75 with acute or convalescent COVID-19. Each CDR3 is given without its conserved first and last residue.

v_gene: TRBV14; CDR3aa: ASSQGTSGYEQY
v_gene: TRBV7-8; CDR3aa: ASSPREGRGEAF
v_gene: TRBV14; CDR3aa: ASSLPGGETQY
v_gene: TRBV11-3; CDR3aa: ASSLDARGLQF
v_gene: TRBV19; CDR3aa: ASRSQGVHNEQF
v_gene: TRBV12-3/TRBV12-4; CDR3aa: ASSISTDTQY
v_gene: TRBV20-1; CDR3aa: SATGGNEQF
v_gene: TRBV5-6; CDR3aa: ASGLWALLANEQF
v_gene: TRBV29-1; CDR3aa: SVASNSNQPQH
v_gene: TRBV6-5; CDR3aa: ASQGASETQY
v_gene: TRBV3-1/TRBV3-2; CDR3aa: ASSQGGRWGNEQF
v_gene: TRBV7-9; CDR3aa: ASSLSYEQY
v_gene: TRBV18; CDR3aa: ASSPGGGRGKQY
v_gene: TRBV6-2/TRBV6-3; CDR3aa: ASSTTSGARGEQF
v_gene: TRBV5-1; CDR3aa: ASSPGHDQPQH
v_gene: TRBV19; CDR3aa: ASSIRGLAGGEQY
v_gene: TRBV3-1/TRBV3-2; CDR3aa: ASSRGGGPAPLH
v_gene: TRBV7-2; CDR3aa: ASSLRGRLTDTQY